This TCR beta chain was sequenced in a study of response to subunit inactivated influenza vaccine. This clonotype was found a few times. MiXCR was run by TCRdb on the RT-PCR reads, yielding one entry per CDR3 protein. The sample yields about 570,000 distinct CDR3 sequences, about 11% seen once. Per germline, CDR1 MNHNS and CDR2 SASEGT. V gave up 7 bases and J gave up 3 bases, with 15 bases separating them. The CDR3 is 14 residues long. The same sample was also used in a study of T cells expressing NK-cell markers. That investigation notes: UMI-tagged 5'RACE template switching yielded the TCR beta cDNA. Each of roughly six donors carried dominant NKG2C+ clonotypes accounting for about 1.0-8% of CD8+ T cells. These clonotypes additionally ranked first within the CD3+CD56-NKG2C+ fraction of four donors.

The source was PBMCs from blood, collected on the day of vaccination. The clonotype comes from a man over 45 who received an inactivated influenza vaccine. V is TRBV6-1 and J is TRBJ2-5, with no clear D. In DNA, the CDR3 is TGTGCCAGCAAAGTCGGACCCGTCAAAGAGACCCAGTACTTC. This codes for CASKVGPVKETQYF.